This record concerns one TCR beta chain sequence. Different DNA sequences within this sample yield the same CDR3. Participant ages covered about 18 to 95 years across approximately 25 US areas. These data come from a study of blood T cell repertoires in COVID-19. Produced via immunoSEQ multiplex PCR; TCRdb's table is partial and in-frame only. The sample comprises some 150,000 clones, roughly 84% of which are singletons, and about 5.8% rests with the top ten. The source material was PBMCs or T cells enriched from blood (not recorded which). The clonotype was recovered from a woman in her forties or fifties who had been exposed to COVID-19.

Here the CDR3 DNA reads TGTGCCAGCAGTGACGCGGGGTCTGGAAACACCATATATTTT. This gives the protein CASSDAGSGNTIYF. The V and J genes are TRBV25-1 and TRBJ1-3, with D unresolved. Trimming removed 3 bases at V and 1 base at J, with 7 bases between. Germline V CDR1 and CDR2: MGHDK, SYGVNS. This CDR3 is built from 14 residues. The entire variable domain, with the rest obtained from reference TRBV25-1 and TRBJ1-3, is as follows: EADIYQTPRYLVIGTGKKITLECSQTMGHDKMYWYQQDPGMELHLIHYSYGVNSTEKGDLSSESTVSRIRTEHFPLTLESARPSHTSQYLCASSDAGSGNTIYFGEGSWLTVV.